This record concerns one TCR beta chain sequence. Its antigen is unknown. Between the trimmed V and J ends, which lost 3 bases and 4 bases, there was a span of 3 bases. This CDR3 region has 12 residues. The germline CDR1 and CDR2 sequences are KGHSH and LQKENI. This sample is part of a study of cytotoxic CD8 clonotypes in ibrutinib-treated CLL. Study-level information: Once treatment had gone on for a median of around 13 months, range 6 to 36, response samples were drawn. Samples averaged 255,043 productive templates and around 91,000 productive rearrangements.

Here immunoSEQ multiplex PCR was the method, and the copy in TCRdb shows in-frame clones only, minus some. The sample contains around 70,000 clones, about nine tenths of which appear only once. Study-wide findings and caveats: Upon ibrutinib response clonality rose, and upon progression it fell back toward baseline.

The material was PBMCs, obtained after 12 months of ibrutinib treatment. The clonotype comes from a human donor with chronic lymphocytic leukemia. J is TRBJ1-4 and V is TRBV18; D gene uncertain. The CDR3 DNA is TGTGCCAGCTCACCCGTTAATGAAAAACTGTTTTTT. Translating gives CASSPVNEKLFF.